This TCR beta chain was sequenced during a study of naive and memory T cell subsets. Overall study results and limits: Over 85% of naive TCR sequences appeared only once after error correction, unlike memory subsets.

To note about this clonotype: The antigen remains unidentified.

CDR3 length: 15 amino acids. Germline-derived CDR1 and CDR2 are ENHRY and SYGVKD. V gave up 2 bases and J gave up 7 bases; unmatched junction bases: 5. Two oligonucleotides, mixed equimolar, formed the beta constant-region primer covering TRBC1 and TRBC2. An oligonucleotide with the SP2 primer and a 12-nucleotide UMI was ligated to the cDNA 3' end. Four rounds of PCR amplified the ligated cDNA using nested alpha and beta constant-region primers plus SP2. A single record per CDR3 protein comes from TCRdb applying MiXCR to the UMI-ligation and nested PCR reads. The top ten hold more than 0.13% of the sample, which has 140,000 to 150,000 distinct CDR3 sequences, 15% to 20% seen once. CD8 T cells were positively selected from what remained after CD4 positive selection.

The origin of this receptor is a human donor in good health. Specimen: naive CD4+ T cells from blood. The V call is TRBV10-3, the J call TRBJ2-1; TRBD2 matches at 10 bases. This chain's CDR3 is CAISEPSGSRNEQFF. CDR3 DNA sequence: TGTGCCATCAGTGAGCCTAGCGGGAGTAGAAATGAGCAGTTCTTC.